This T cell receptor beta chain came from a study of CD8 T cells in Susac syndrome. Blood CD8+ and CD4+ T cells underwent high-throughput TCR beta sequencing. Per the germline V gene, CDR1 is KGHDR and CDR2 is SFDVKD. The CDR3 consists of 14 residues. V lost 6 bases and J lost 3, with 8 bases in between. After extraction with the RNeasy kit, about 0.5 to 1 ug of the RNA was reverse transcribed using random hexamers. TCRdb called the immunoSEQ multiplex PCR reads again in MiXCR, with one record for every CDR3 protein. The sample carries about 240,000 distinct CDR3 sequences, 90% to 97% recorded once. The sequenced sample was CD4+ T cells from PBMCs. The receptor's source is a human donor with Susac syndrome. The chain recombines TRBV24-1 with TRBJ2-6; D not certain. Written as DNA, the CDR3 is TGTGCCACCAGTTCTGTTGATGGGGCCAACGTCCTGACTTTC. It yields the protein CATSSVDGANVLTF.